What follows are 3 T cell receptor beta chains derived from one specimen sequenced in a study of blood T cell repertoires in COVID-19. Libraries were prepared by immunoSEQ multiplex PCR; TCRdb keeps only in-frame clonotypes and omits some of them. The sample includes a few hundred thousand clones, around four fifths seen only once; the top ten take about 5.4%. The sample consisted of PBMCs or T cells enriched from blood (not recorded which). These TCRs come from a woman in her fifties or sixties who had recovered from COVID-19.

The genes are TRBV30 and TRBJ1-6; unclear D gene. The CDR3 covers 15 residues. Trimming took 0 bases from V and 0 from J, leaving 6 bases between them. Germline assignment: CDR1 GTSNPN and CDR2 SVGIG (reference sequence). CDR3 protein: CAWSVLGSYNSPLHF. For the CDR3, the DNA is TGTGCCTGGAGTGTACTAGGCTCCTATAATTCACCCCTCCACTTT.

The chain recombines TRBV6-1 with TRBJ2-7; 7 bases line up with TRBD2. The germline CDR1 and CDR2 sequences are MNHNS and SASEGT. CDR3 length: 14 residues. Trimming at V came to 6 bases and at J to 2 bases, leaving 7 bases not matched to a gene. CDR3 amino acids: CASRRGSGAYEQYF. Written as DNA, the CDR3 is TGTGCCAGCAGGCGAGGGAGCGGGGCCTACGAGCAGTACTTC.

The count of this clone is one. The chain joins TRBV3-1 (or the pseudogene TRBV3-2) to TRBJ2-5; maybe TRBD2 (5 bases). This CDR3 spans 15 amino acids. The germline V gene encodes CDR1 LGHDT and CDR2 YNNKEL (reference sequence). V was pared by 6 bases and J by 2 bases, with 16 bases between. CDR3 in amino acids: CASSNKLTKQETQYF. The CDR3 nucleotides read TGTGCCAGCAGTAATAAGTTGACTAAGCAAGAGACCCAGTACTTC.